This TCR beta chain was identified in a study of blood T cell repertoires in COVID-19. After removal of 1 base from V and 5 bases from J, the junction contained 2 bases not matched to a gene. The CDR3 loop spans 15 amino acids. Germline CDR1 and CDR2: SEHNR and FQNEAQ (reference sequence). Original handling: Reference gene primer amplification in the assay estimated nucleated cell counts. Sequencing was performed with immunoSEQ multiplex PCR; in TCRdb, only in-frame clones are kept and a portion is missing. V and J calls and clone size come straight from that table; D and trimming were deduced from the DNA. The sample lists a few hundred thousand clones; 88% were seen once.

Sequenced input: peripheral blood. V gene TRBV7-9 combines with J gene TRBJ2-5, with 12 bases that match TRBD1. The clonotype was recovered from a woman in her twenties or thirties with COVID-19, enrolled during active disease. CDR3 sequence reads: CASSLGGTGGETQYF. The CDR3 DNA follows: TGTGCCAGCAGCTTAGGGGGGACAGGGGGCGAGACCCAGTACTTC. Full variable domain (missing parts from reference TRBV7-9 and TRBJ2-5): DTGVSQNPRHKITKRGQNVTFRCDPISEHNRLYWYRQTLGQGPEFLTYFQNEAQLEKSRLLSDRFSAERPKGSFSTLEIQRTEQGDSAMYLCASSLGGTGGETQYFGPGTRLLVL.